What follows is one T cell receptor (beta chain) and its context. This record comes from a study of PD-1 blockade in classical Hodgkin lymphoma. Clones were read by immunoSEQ multiplex PCR, and TCRdb kept only the in-frame ones, dropping some. Among tens of thousands of clones listed, more than 80% were seen once. This CDR3 has 13 residues. Germline values: CDR1 SGHVS, CDR2 FQNEAQ. Trimming removed 1 base from V and 0 bases from J, with 3 bases in between. Sample time point: cycle 4 day 1 (C4D1), after around six weeks of nivolumab. Patients all relapsed after autologous stem cell transplantation, and there was variation in brentuximab vedotin exposure.

The chain combines TRBV7-8 with TRBJ1-1; no clear D. The receptor was derived from a human donor with classical Hodgkin lymphoma. Sequencing used peripheral blood mononuclear cells (PBMCs), obtained before the fourth cycle of nivolumab. CDR3 region: CASSLVLNTEAFF. In nucleotides, the CDR3 is TGTGCCAGCAGCTTAGTTCTGAACACTGAAGCTTTCTTT.